The clone carrying this T cell receptor (beta chain) was counted a few times. What it binds is not known. This record belongs to a study of T cell responses to AZD1222 COVID-19 vaccine. General study results and limits: As reported, nearly half of all spike-specific TCRs target variant regions that are unmutated.

Produced via immunoSEQ multiplex PCR; TCRdb's table is partial and in-frame only. The sample records 150,000 to 200,000 clones, roughly nine tenths being singletons. V lost 4 bases and J 0 bases, leaving 8 bases between the germline ends. This CDR3 contains 14 residues. Germline V gene data show CDR1 as MRHNA and CDR2 as SNTAGT. This sequence joins TRBV6-4 and TRBJ2-3; tentative D call: TRBD1 (6 bases). The input for sequencing was peripheral blood, taken on day 0 of AZD1222 vaccination. The receptor was derived from an adult in good health. The CDR3: CASSGGRSTDTQYF. CDR3 DNA sequence: TGTGCCAGCAGTGGGGGGCGCAGCACAGATACGCAGTATTTT.